This is a list of T cell receptor beta chains from one sample in a study of blood T cell repertoires in COVID-19. Only in-frame clones appear in the TCRdb table, and some are missing; sequencing was by immunoSEQ multiplex PCR. The data hold under 95,000 clones, with roughly 86% observed a single time. What was sequenced was peripheral blood. These TCRs come from a man aged 40-49 years with acute or convalescent COVID-19. The CDR3 runs from the conserved cysteine through the conserved F or W. The D gene is left open where the match is weak. Clone sizes are given selectively: once, few, many, or a class where the clone is expanded.

j_gene: TRBJ2-2; v_gene: TRBV11-2; d_gene: -; abundance: many; CDR3aa: CASSARTRTGELFF
j_gene: TRBJ2-7; v_gene: TRBV3-1/TRBV3-2; d_gene: -; abundance: -; CDR3aa: CASSQAPSGWGDSSYEQYF
j_gene: TRBJ2-5; v_gene: TRBV7-2; d_gene: TRBD1; abundance: -; CDR3aa: CASSPRDRGETQYF
j_gene: TRBJ1-3; v_gene: TRBV11-2; d_gene: TRBD1; abundance: -; CDR3aa: CASSFGTGGRNTIYF
j_gene: TRBJ1-1; v_gene: TRBV5-1; d_gene: TRBD1; abundance: -; CDR3aa: CASSLGTGDAEAFF
j_gene: TRBJ1-2; v_gene: TRBV3-1/TRBV3-2; d_gene: TRBD1; abundance: -; CDR3aa: CASSLGPGGSYGYTF
j_gene: TRBJ2-7; v_gene: TRBV7-2; d_gene: -; abundance: -; CDR3aa: CASSFPGAYEQYF
j_gene: TRBJ1-2; v_gene: TRBV16; d_gene: TRBD1; abundance: many; CDR3aa: CASSQSSAGTGNGYTF
j_gene: TRBJ2-3; v_gene: TRBV7-9; d_gene: -; abundance: -; CDR3aa: CASSLGLAADTQYF
j_gene: TRBJ2-3; v_gene: TRBV2; d_gene: TRBD2; abundance: -; CDR3aa: CASSRSGGSTDTQYF
j_gene: TRBJ2-7; v_gene: TRBV4-1; d_gene: -; abundance: -; CDR3aa: CASSQVWHYEQYF
j_gene: TRBJ2-1; v_gene: TRBV3-1/TRBV3-2; d_gene: -; abundance: -; CDR3aa: CASTRARASYNEQFF
j_gene: TRBJ2-2; v_gene: TRBV15; d_gene: TRBD2; abundance: -; CDR3aa: CATSRTILAGGPGELFF
j_gene: TRBJ1-6; v_gene: TRBV4-2; d_gene: -; abundance: -; CDR3aa: CASKETDNSPLHF
j_gene: TRBJ2-7; v_gene: TRBV29-1; d_gene: -; abundance: few; CDR3aa: CSVAQARVYEQYF
j_gene: TRBJ1-6; v_gene: TRBV4-1; d_gene: -; abundance: -; CDR3aa: CASSQDSISPLHF
j_gene: TRBJ2-2; v_gene: TRBV23-1; d_gene: TRBD2; abundance: -; CDR3aa: CASFLGGARGNGELFF
j_gene: TRBJ1-3; v_gene: TRBV9; d_gene: TRBD1; abundance: -; CDR3aa: CASSALGQGGNTIYF
j_gene: TRBJ1-4; v_gene: TRBV30; d_gene: -; abundance: -; CDR3aa: CAWSVFSGALYATNEKLFF
j_gene: TRBJ1-6; v_gene: TRBV30; d_gene: -; abundance: once; CDR3aa: CACSLLGANSGSPLHF
j_gene: TRBJ1-2; v_gene: TRBV14; d_gene: TRBD1; abundance: -; CDR3aa: CASSQWGQDNYGYTF
j_gene: TRBJ1-2; v_gene: TRBV15; d_gene: -; abundance: -; CDR3aa: CATSSAKGVTYGYTF
j_gene: TRBJ2-7; v_gene: TRBV10-2; d_gene: -; abundance: -; CDR3aa: CARIQPGLDRREQYF
j_gene: TRBJ2-7; v_gene: TRBV6-5; d_gene: -; abundance: -; CDR3aa: CASSYSGSYEQYF
j_gene: TRBJ1-2; v_gene: TRBV4-3; d_gene: -; abundance: -; CDR3aa: CASSEQGTGYTF
j_gene: TRBJ1-1; v_gene: TRBV18; d_gene: -; abundance: -; CDR3aa: CASSPSDNTEAFF
j_gene: TRBJ1-5; v_gene: TRBV20-1; d_gene: -; abundance: -; CDR3aa: CSASVGAKDQPQHF
j_gene: TRBJ2-1; v_gene: TRBV9; d_gene: TRBD1; abundance: -; CDR3aa: CASSLSGGVPYNEQFF
j_gene: TRBJ1-1; v_gene: TRBV6-6; d_gene: -; abundance: -; CDR3aa: CASSYAPGNTEAFF
j_gene: TRBJ1-5; v_gene: TRBV5-1; d_gene: -; abundance: -; CDR3aa: CASSLGPGNQPQHF
j_gene: TRBJ2-5; v_gene: TRBV7-2; d_gene: TRBD1; abundance: -; CDR3aa: CASSNRGLETQYF
j_gene: TRBJ1-3; v_gene: TRBV18; d_gene: TRBD1; abundance: many; CDR3aa: CASSLTGTGGNTIYF
j_gene: TRBJ1-5; v_gene: TRBV19; d_gene: -; abundance: -; CDR3aa: CASSIEAGEIWPQHF
j_gene: TRBJ1-2; v_gene: TRBV6-5; d_gene: TRBD1; abundance: once; CDR3aa: CASSPDRFRYGYTF
j_gene: TRBJ1-2; v_gene: TRBV5-4; d_gene: TRBD1; abundance: -; CDR3aa: CASSLRGQGYGYTF
j_gene: TRBJ2-5; v_gene: TRBV6-5; d_gene: -; abundance: -; CDR3aa: CASSYDRFETQYF
j_gene: TRBJ1-2; v_gene: TRBV5-8; d_gene: -; abundance: -; CDR3aa: CASSHGDRETNYGYTF
j_gene: TRBJ1-1; v_gene: TRBV11-3; d_gene: -; abundance: -; CDR3aa: CASSLRYPTGSNTEAFF
j_gene: TRBJ1-4; v_gene: TRBV19; d_gene: TRBD1; abundance: -; CDR3aa: CASREGTATNEKLFF
j_gene: TRBJ1-2; v_gene: TRBV9; d_gene: TRBD1; abundance: -; CDR3aa: CASSKYQGADYGYTF
j_gene: TRBJ1-1; v_gene: TRBV5-1; d_gene: TRBD1; abundance: -; CDR3aa: CASSLDRRGTEAFF
j_gene: TRBJ1-5; v_gene: TRBV6-1; d_gene: -; abundance: -; CDR3aa: CASSDRAGNQPQHF
j_gene: TRBJ1-5; v_gene: TRBV18; d_gene: TRBD1; abundance: -; CDR3aa: CASSGTGNQPQHF